The sequence of this T cell receptor beta chain was determined in a study of memory CD4+ T cells and cytomegalovirus serostatus. CDR3 length equals 13 residues. Per germline, CDR1 LNHDA and CDR2 SQIVND (reference sequence). Trimming stripped 6 bases from V and 4 bases from J, with 12 bases between. The assay was immunoSEQ multiplex PCR, and TCRdb's table has in-frame clones only and misses some. The sample lists tens of thousands of clones, 82% seen once, with approximately 0.64% in the top ten. The sort gate was single viable CD3+CD4+CD8-CD45RO+ cells for memory CD4+ T cells. This clonotype was sampled from an adult in good health and CMV-seronegative. What was sequenced was memory CD4+ T cells from blood. The chain recombines TRBV19 with TRBJ1-2; a weak D match, TRBD1 (6 bases). For the CDR3, the DNA is TGTGCCAGTAGATCCCAGGGGTTCTATGGCTACACCTTC. Translation: CASRSQGFYGYTF.